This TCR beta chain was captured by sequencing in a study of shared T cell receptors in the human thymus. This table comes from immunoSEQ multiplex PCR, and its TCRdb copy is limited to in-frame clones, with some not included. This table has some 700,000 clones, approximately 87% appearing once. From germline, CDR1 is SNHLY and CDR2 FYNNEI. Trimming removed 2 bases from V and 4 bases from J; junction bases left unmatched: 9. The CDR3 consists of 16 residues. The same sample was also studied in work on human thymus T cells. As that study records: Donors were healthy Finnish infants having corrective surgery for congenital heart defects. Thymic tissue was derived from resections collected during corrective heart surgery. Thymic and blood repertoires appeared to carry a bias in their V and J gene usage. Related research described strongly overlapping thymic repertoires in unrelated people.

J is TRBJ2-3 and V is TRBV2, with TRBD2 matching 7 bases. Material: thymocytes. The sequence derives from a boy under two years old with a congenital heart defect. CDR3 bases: TGTGCCAGCAGTGAAATCCGGGACTATCCCCCAGATACGCAGTATTTT. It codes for CASSEIRDYPPDTQYF.